A single TCR beta chain is shown here with its context. This clone's antigen is unknown. One base away there is no much larger clone; base qualities are not given. CDR1 and CDR2 are read off the germline V gene (reference sequence) as DFQATT and SNEGSKA. The junction carries 16 bases between V and J, which are trimmed by 3 bases and 4 bases respectively. The CDR3 starts with the cysteine, ends with the phenylalanine, and has 15 residues. The sequence is cut down to CDR3 DNA, 45 bases in frame from base 1. The immunoSEQ Assay was used to sequence TCRbeta CDR3 regions. After extraction, genomic DNA underwent amplification by bias-controlled multiplex PCR, followed by high-throughput sequencing. For the original study's pipeline: To quantify the absolute abundance of each unique TCRbeta CDR3 region, sequences were collapsed and filtered. T cell fraction was estimated by normalizing TCRbeta template counts to usable DNA, which was measured by amplifying reference genes present in all nucleated cells. Repertoire TCRs were annotated as SARS-CoV-2-specific when V gene, CDR3 amino acid sequence and J gene were exactly matched to a known reactive TCR set. The reference SARS-CoV-2 TCR set was obtained from MIRA and was filtered for enrichment in COVID-19-positive ImmuneCODE repertoires, whereby public or cross-reactive TCRs were removed. Drawing on the MIRA antigens, annotated TCRs were analysed further at the level of specific ORF or position within ORF. Depth was the summed frequency of annotated unique rearrangements, while breadth was defined as annotated unique rearrangements over total unique productive rearrangements. Two-sided Wilcoxon rank-sum tests were applied when comparing TCR breadth between groups. Imported from immuneACCESS, the table was reduced by TCRdb to in-frame sequences with V and J called. These copies leave out some clones; in studies compared against another copy, an unresolved V gene accounts for under half, and the cause of the remainder is not known. V, J and clone size were drawn from that table, and D and trimming were deduced from the DNA. The sample yields under 500,000 clones; around 92% were counted once. The top ten hold about 1.7% of the sample.

Explained via the paper, the treatment or condition label denotes: some 20 received Ad26.COV2.S at low or high dose, single or two shots; five or six received placebo; per-sample allocation not given. Repertoires of vaccine and placebo recipients were sequenced from samples taken on day 63 after the first injection. Cohort 1b enrolled about two dozen adults aged 18-55 years at a single site in Boston, USA, between 29 July and 7 August 2020. Ad26.COV2.S was a replication-incompetent adenovirus type 26 vector expressing a prefusion-stabilized SARS-CoV-2 spike protein from the original Wuhan strain. This specimen comes from a study of Ad26.COV2.S vaccination and SARS-CoV-2 variants (dated by TCRdb to 2020 to 2023). For context, the study as a whole: Vaccine-arm donors were drawn from COV1001, a multicentre, randomized, double-blind, placebo-controlled phase I-IIa trial of Ad26.COV2.S in healthy adults. A total of 32 samples were included in the TCR-sequenced set, comprising about 20 Ad26.COV2.S vaccine recipients, 5 placebo recipients and 8 SARS-CoV-2 convalescent individuals. Blinding of investigators to trial group allocation was maintained during experiments and outcome assessment. Participants in the trial were split at random into five groups of five each, receiving low-dose or high-dose Ad26.COV2.S once or twice, or else placebo on both occasions. TCRbeta repertoire sequencing was used to assess the specificity and breadth of SARS-CoV-2-reactive T cell receptors after Ad26.COV2.S vaccination. Ad26.COV2.S was given intramuscularly at 5x10^10 or 1x10^11 viral particles, as a single shot or as two shots 56 days apart.

On the study overall, not on this receptor specifically: After vaccination, spike-specific CD8+ and CD4+ T cell responses were reported to show substantial breadth. Vaccine and placebo recipients had comparable non-spike TCR breadth, which fits with the vaccine containing only spike. Ad26.COV2.S recipients had higher spike-specific TCR breadth than placebo recipients (P = 0.0014). The study was not powered for comparison of responses between vaccine doses or regimens. The authors noted that total T cell responses may have been underestimated by the TCR breadth and depth analyses.

This clonotype was sampled from a person aged 18-65 years who received the Ad26.COV2.S COVID-19 vaccine or a placebo. This specimen consisted of peripheral blood, obtained in a trial of Ad26.COV2.S vaccine versus placebo. The rearranged chain carries TRBV20-1 and TRBJ2-1; TRBD1 might be the D gene, on 6 matching bases. CDR3 region: CSASATGPWYNEQFF. The nucleotide sequence reads TGCAGTGCTAGTGCGACAGGACCCTGGTACAATGAGCAGTTCTTC.